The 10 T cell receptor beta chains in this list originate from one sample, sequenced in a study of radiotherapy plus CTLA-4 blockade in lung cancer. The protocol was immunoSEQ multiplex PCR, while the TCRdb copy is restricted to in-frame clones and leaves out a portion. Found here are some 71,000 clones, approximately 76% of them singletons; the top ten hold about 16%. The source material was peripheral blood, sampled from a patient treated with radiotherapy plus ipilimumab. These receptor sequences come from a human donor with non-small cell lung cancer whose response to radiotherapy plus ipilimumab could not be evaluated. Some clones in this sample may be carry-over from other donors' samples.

CDR3 DNA: TGTGCCAGCAGTGAAGCTACAGGGCTCTATAATTCACCCCTCCACTTT. Protein: CASSEATGLYNSPLHF. The chain has TRBV25-1 and TRBJ1-6; TRBD1 is a possible D gene (6 bases). Germline V gene sequence: CDR1 MGHDK, CDR2 SYGVNS. The CDR3 loop spans 16 amino acids. V was pared by 2 bases and J by 3 bases, with 11 bases between.

CDR3 region: CASSQETLAWDTQYF. CDR3 nucleotides: TGTGCCAGCAGCCAAGAAACACTAGCATGGGATACGCAGTATTTT. V gene TRBV4-2 combines with J gene TRBJ2-3; tentatively, D is TRBD2 (6 bases). From germline, CDR1 is LGHNA and CDR2 YNFKEQ. Trimming stripped 0 bases from V and 6 bases from J, with 13 bases between. The CDR3 extends over 15 amino acids.

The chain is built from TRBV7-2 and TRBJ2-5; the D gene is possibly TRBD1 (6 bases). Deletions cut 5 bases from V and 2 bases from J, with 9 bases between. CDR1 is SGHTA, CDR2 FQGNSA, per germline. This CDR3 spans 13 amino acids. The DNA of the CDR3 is TGTGCCAGCAGCACAGGGATACAAGAGACCCAGTACTTC. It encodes CASSTGIQETQYF.

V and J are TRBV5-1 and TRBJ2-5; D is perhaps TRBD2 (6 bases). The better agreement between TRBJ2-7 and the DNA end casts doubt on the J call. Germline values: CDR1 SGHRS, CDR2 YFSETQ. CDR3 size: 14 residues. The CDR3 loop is CASSQTGVSYEQYF. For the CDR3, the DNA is TGCGCCAGCAGCCAGACGGGGGTGTCCTACGAGCAGTACTTC.

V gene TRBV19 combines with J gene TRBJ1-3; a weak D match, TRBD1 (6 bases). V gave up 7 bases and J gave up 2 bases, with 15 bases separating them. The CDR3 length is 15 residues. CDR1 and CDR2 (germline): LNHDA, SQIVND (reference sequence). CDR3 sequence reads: CASTLATGTGNTIYF. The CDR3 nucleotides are TGTGCCAGTACCCTGGCCACAGGGACTGGAAACACCATATATTTT.

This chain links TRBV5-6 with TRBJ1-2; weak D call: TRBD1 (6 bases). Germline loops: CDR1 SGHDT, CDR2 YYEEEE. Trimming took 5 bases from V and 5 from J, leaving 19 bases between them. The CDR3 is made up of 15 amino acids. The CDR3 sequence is CASSRRTGRRYGYTF. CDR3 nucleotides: TGTGCCAGCAGTAGACGTACAGGGCGGCGGTATGGCTACACCTTC.

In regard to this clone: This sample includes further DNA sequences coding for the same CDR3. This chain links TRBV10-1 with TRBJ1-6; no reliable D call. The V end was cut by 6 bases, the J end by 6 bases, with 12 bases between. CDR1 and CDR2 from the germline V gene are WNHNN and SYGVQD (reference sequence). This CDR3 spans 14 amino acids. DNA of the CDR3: TGCGCCAGCAGCCCAGGTATGGGTAATTCACCCCTCCACTTT. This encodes CASSPGMGNSPLHF.

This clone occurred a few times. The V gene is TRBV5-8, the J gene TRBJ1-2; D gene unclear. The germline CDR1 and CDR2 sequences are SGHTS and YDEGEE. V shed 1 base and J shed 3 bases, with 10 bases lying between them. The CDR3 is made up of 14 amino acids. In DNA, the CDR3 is TGTGCCAGCAGCTTGTACCAGGTTGACTATGGCTACACCTTC. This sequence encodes CASSLYQVDYGYTF.

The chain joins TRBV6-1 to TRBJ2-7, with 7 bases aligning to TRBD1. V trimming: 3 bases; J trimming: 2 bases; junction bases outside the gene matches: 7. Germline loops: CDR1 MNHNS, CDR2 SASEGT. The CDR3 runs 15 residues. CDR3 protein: CASSELWDSAYEQYF. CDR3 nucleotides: TGTGCCAGCAGTGAGCTCTGGGACAGTGCCTACGAGCAGTACTTC.

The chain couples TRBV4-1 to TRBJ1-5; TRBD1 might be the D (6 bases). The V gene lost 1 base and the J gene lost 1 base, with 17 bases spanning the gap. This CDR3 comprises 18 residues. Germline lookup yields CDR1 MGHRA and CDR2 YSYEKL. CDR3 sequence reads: CASSQGAVRGKSNQPQHF. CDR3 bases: TGCGCCAGCAGCCAAGGGGCGGTCAGGGGTAAGAGCAATCAGCCCCAGCATTTT.